These 4 T cell receptor beta chains were all obtained from the same sample, sequenced in a study of cytomegalovirus exposure and HLA in healthy donors. The PCR ran on 60 Vbeta and 13 Jbeta primers. Only in-frame clones appear in the TCRdb table, and some are missing; sequencing was by immunoSEQ multiplex PCR. Among about 110,000 clones listed, 67% were seen once. The source material was PBMCs. The source of these receptors is a man aged 18 to 35 in good health and CMV-seropositive.

The chain employs TRBV5-6 and TRBJ2-5; D unresolved. Trimming pared 4 bases from V and 6 bases from J, leaving 7 bases between. The CDR3 consists of 11 residues. The V gene's germline CDR1 is SGHDT and CDR2 YYEEEE. In nucleotides, the CDR3 is TGTGCCAGCAGCGAGAGGAAGACCCAGTACTTC. Encoded protein: CASSERKTQYF. The full variable domain, its missing parts supplied by reference TRBV5-6 and TRBJ2-5, is DAGVTQSPTHLIKTRGQQVTLRCSPKSGHDTVSWYQQALGQGPQFIFQYYEEEERQRGNFPDRFSGHQFPNYSSELNVNALLLGDSALYLCASSERKTQYFGPGTRLLVL.

The chain uses TRBV2 and TRBJ1-1; D is unresolved. V lost 8 bases, J lost 7 bases, and 8 bases lay in between. This CDR3 is 10 amino acids long. Germline lookup yields CDR1 SNHLY and CDR2 FYNNEI. CDR3 protein: CASRRREAFF. The CDR3 DNA follows: TGTGCCAGCCGCAGGCGTGAAGCTTTCTTT.

Here the CDR3 reads CASSFQGGGYV. Written as DNA, the CDR3 is TGTGCCAGCAGCTTCCAGGGGGGTGGATACGTC. The chain carries TRBV7-4 and TRBJ2-7; perhaps TRBD1 as D (7 bases). This CDR3 has 11 amino acids. The V end was cut by 3 bases, the J end by 13 bases, with 13 bases between. Germline CDR1 reads SGHVT; CDR2 reads SQSDAQ.

This sequence joins TRBV5-1 and TRBJ2-7; 11 bases fit TRBD2. The V and J ends lost 2 bases and 0 bases, in that order; junction bases with no gene match: 7. The CDR3 totals 17 residues. Germline loops: CDR1 SGHRS, CDR2 YFSETQ. The CDR3 is CASSLSTLAGGSYEQYF. The CDR3 coding sequence is TGCGCCAGCAGCTTATCCACTCTAGCGGGGGGCTCCTACGAGCAGTACTTC.